This TCR beta chain is from a study of blood T cell repertoires in COVID-19. Study as a whole: The samples span acute and convalescent COVID-19 from the United States, Italy and Spain. The cDNA or gDNA used as material had been derived from T cells, B-cell-depleted T cells, or PBMCs.

As originally analysed: Amplified reference gene primers provided the basis for estimating nucleated cell counts. Produced via immunoSEQ multiplex PCR; TCRdb's table is partial and in-frame only. V, J and clone size reflect that table, while D and trimming were determined from the DNA. The sample consists of approximately 670,000 clones, just under 90% of them appearing once. The CDR3 is made up of 17 amino acids. The germline V gene encodes CDR1 LGHDT and CDR2 YNNKEL (reference sequence). V trimming: 2 bases; J trimming: 5 bases; junction bases outside the gene matches: 8. This chain connects TRBV3-1 (or the pseudogene TRBV3-2) to TRBJ2-2, with 10 bases that match TRBD2. Source material: peripheral blood. This sequence was found in a woman under 30 with acute or convalescent COVID-19. The CDR3 is CASSQSLAGVGTGELFF. CDR3 nucleotide sequence: TGTGCCAGCAGCCAAAGCCTAGCGGGGGTTGGGACCGGGGAGCTGTTTTTT.